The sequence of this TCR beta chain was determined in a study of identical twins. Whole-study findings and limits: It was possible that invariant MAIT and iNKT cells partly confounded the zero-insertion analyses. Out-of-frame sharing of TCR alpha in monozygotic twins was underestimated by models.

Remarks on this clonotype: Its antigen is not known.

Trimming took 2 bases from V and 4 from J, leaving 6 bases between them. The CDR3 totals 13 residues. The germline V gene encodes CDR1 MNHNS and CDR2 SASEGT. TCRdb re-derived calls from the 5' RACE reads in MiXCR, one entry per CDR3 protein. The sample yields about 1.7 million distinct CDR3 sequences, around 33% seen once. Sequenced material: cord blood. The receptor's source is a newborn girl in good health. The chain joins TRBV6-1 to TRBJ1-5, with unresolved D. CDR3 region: CASSELRNQPQHF. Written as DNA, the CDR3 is TGTGCCAGCAGTGAATTACGTAATCAGCCCCAGCATTTT.